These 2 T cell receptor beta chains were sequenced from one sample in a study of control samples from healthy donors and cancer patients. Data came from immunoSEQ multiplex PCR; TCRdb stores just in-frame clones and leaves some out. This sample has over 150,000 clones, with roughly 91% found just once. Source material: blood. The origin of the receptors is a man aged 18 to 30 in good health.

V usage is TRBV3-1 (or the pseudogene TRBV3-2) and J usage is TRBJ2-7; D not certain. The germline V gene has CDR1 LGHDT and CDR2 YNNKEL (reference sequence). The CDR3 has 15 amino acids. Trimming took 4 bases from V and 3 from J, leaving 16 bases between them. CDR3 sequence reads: CASSPRIGISYEQYF. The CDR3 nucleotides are TGTGCCAGCAGCCCCCGTATAGGGATTAGCTACGAGCAGTACTTC.

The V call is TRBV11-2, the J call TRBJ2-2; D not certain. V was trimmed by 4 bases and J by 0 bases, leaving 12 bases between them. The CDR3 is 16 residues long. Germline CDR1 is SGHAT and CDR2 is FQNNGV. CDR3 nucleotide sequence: TGTGCCAGCAGCTCACGGACGGCTACGAACACCGGGGAGCTGTTTTTT. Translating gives CASSSRTATNTGELFF.